What follows are 10 T cell receptor beta chains derived from one specimen sequenced in a study of CD8+ T cells in alopecia areata. RNA extraction was followed by reverse transcription into cDNA, which acted as the sequencing template. This table comes from immunoSEQ multiplex PCR, and its TCRdb copy is limited to in-frame clones, with some not included. Of 180,000 or so clones listed, 53% are singletons. The treatment here: oral pan-JAK inhibitor, 5-10 mg twice daily. The material was CD8+ T cells sorted from blood, obtained at week 24, from a patient treated with tofacitinib. All receptors come from a human donor with alopecia areata.

Comments on this clone: The sample contains more than one DNA sequence encoding this CDR3. The chain uses TRBV5-6 and TRBJ1-5; no clear D. CDR3 length equals 15 residues. V was trimmed by 0 bases and J by 1 base, leaving 8 bases between them. From germline, CDR1 is SGHDT and CDR2 YYEEEE. The CDR3 sequence: CASSLGGYSNQPQHF. Written as DNA, the CDR3 is TGTGCCAGCAGCTTGGGTGGATACAGCAATCAGCCCCAGCATTTT.

The rearrangement joins TRBV2 to TRBJ2-7; the D gene is possibly TRBD1 (5 bases). The CDR3 is 15 residues long. Germline V gene sequence: CDR1 SNHLY, CDR2 FYNNEI. Between the trimmed V and J ends, which lost 2 bases and 2 bases, there was a span of 13 bases. CDR3 residues: CASSEFRGGTYEQYF. The CDR3 DNA reads TGTGCCAGCAGTGAATTTAGGGGTGGGACCTACGAGCAGTACTTC. Full variable domain (missing parts from reference TRBV2 and TRBJ2-7): EPEVTQTPSHQVTQMGQEVILRCVPISNHLYFYWYRQILGQKVEFLVSFYNNEISEKSEIFDDQFSVERPDGSNFTLKIRSTKLEDSAMYFCASSEFRGGTYEQYFGPGTRLTVT.

The V gene is TRBV30, the J gene TRBJ1-2, with D perhaps matching TRBD1 (5 bases). V lost 5 bases, J lost 8 bases, and 12 bases lay in between. This CDR3 has 11 residues. CDR1 GTSNPN and CDR2 SVGIG come from the germline V gene (reference sequence). In DNA form, the CDR3 reads TGTGCCTGGGGCCAAGGGGAAGGCTACACCTTC. It is translated as CAWGQGEGYTF. Filled out from reference TRBV30 and TRBJ1-2, the complete variable domain reads SQTIHQWPATLVQPVGSPLSLECTVEGTSNPNLYWYRQAAGRGLQLLFYSVGIGQISSEVPQNLSASRPQDRQFILSSKKLLLSDSGFYLCAWGQGEGYTFGSGTRLTVV.

This clone has only a few counts. The chain is built from TRBV29-1 and TRBJ2-3; possibly TRBD1 for D (6 bases). The CDR3 length is 16 residues. With 1 base removed from V and 4 bases from J, the gap between germline ends came to 18 bases. Germline assignment: CDR1 SQVTM and CDR2 ANQGSEA. CDR3 region: CSVEGTEGGRADTQYF. The CDR3 bases are TGCAGCGTTGAAGGCACAGAAGGGGGTAGGGCAGATACGCAGTATTTT.

This chain connects TRBV29-1 to TRBJ2-3, with D possibly matching TRBD2 (5 bases). V was clipped by 4 bases and J by 0 bases, with 14 bases between them. The CDR3 sequence is 15 residues long. Germline CDR1 and CDR2: SQVTM and ANQGSEA. This CDR3 reads CSVVGGGVSTDTQYF. CDR3 nucleotides: TGCAGCGTTGTTGGAGGTGGGGTTAGCACAGATACGCAGTATTTT.

This clone showed up just once. The V call is TRBV30, the J call TRBJ2-3; D may be TRBD2 (7 bases). CDR3 length: 14 residues. In germline, CDR1 is GTSNPN, CDR2 SVGIG (reference sequence). V lost 5 bases, J lost 5 bases, and 17 bases lay in between. CDR3 sequence (DNA): TGTGCCTGGGAAGGGGGGGCTATACAAGATACGCAGTATTTT. Translation: CAWEGGAIQDTQYF.

Concerning this clone itself: This sample includes further DNA sequences coding for the same CDR3. This sequence joins TRBV30 and TRBJ1-1; D uncertain. CDR3 length: 11 amino acids. CDR1 is GTSNPN and CDR2 is SVGIG in the germline V gene (reference sequence). V gave up 4 bases and J gave up 5 bases, with 8 bases separating them. The CDR3 sequence is CAWNSRTEAFF. The CDR3, as DNA: TGTGCCTGGAACTCTAGGACTGAAGCTTTCTTT.

Here the CDR3 reads CASSPIQGVDTTEAFF. CDR3 nucleotide sequence: TGTGCCAGCAGTCCAATACAGGGGGTCGATACCACTGAAGCTTTCTTT. The chain uses TRBV27 and TRBJ1-1, with TRBD1 matching 8 bases. J was trimmed by 4 bases and V by 5 bases; bases with no gene match: 12. Germline CDR1 and CDR2: MNHEY and SMNVEV (reference sequence). CDR3 length: 16 amino acids.

The chain is built from TRBV7-2 and TRBJ2-7; TRBD2 matches at 10 bases. V was pared by 3 bases and J by 3 bases, with 8 bases of the junction left unmatched. Germline V gives CDR1 SGHTA, CDR2 FQGNSA. The CDR3 has 16 amino acids. The CDR3 loop is CASSFWERGGSYEQYF. DNA for the CDR3: TGTGCCAGCAGCTTCTGGGAGCGGGGGGGAAGCTACGAGCAGTACTTC.

V and J are TRBV29-1 and TRBJ1-2; D is unresolved. Germline CDR1 SQVTM, CDR2 ANQGSEA. This CDR3 is 15 amino acids long. Trimming took 0 bases from V and 4 from J, leaving 15 bases between them. The CDR3 here is CSVEEGGGSSYGYTF. For the CDR3, the DNA is TGCAGCGTTGAAGAGGGTGGAGGGAGCAGCTATGGCTACACCTTC. The whole variable domain, filled in from reference TRBV29-1 and TRBJ1-2, reads SAVISQKPSRDICQRGTSLTIQCQVDSQVTMMFWYRQQPGQSLTLIATANQGSEATYESGFVIDKFPISRPNLTFSTLTVSNMSPEDSSIYLCSVEEGGGSSYGYTFGSGTRLTVV.